This TCR beta chain was obtained from a study of synovial regulatory T cells in juvenile arthritis. The protocol was immunoSEQ multiplex PCR, while the TCRdb copy is restricted to in-frame clones and leaves out a portion. The sample yields about 6,900 clones, of which the top ten take up 0.55% to 0.7%. Donors were roughly eleven juvenile idiopathic arthritis patients with active disease, 3 polyarticular and 8 oligoarticular. The CDR3 sequence is 16 residues long. No DNA was logged. Per the germline V gene, CDR1 is KGHSH and CDR2 is LQKENI. Input material: Treg cells from blood. Noted subset: remaining (HLA-DR-negative) circulating blood Treg cells. This chain links TRBV18 with TRBJ2-4; TCRdb returns TRBD1, unconfirmable since there is no DNA. This TCR derives from a donor aged 2 to 35 with juvenile idiopathic arthritis. CDR3 protein: CASSPRAGKAKNIQYF.